These 9 T cell receptor beta chains originate from one sample sequenced in a study of T-cell memory formation after mild COVID-19 (dated by TCRdb to the early 2020s). Library construction relied on 5' RACE. This sample was sequenced with an Illumina NovaSeq 6000. The public reads were quality trimmed at Q25 with fastp and then assembled into clones with MiXCR by TCRdb, keeping productive beta chains. Each CDR3 protein gets just one entry, which takes the most common genes and DNA from the rows behind it. For this sample the table gives about 270,000 distinct CDR3 sequences, of which about a sixth were detected only once. The leading ten clones occupy 23% of the sample. The material sequenced was PBMCs or a T cell subset sorted from them (not recorded which). These receptors all stem from a man younger than 35 who had mild COVID-19 (a few samples of this study predate the infection). The sample titles of this study are shuffled in the database, so cell type and time point are left out; the donor was told from shared clones.

The chain carries TRBV11-2 and TRBJ1-1, with D hard to call. V was shortened by 5 bases and J by 3 bases, with 7 bases between the two germline ends. The CDR3 has 12 amino acids. The V gene's germline CDR1 is SGHAT and CDR2 FQNNGV. The CDR3 is CASSPDDTEAFF. For the CDR3, the DNA is TGTGCCAGCAGCCCCGACGACACTGAAGCTTTCTTT.

This clonotype was recorded a few times. The chain joins TRBV19 to TRBJ1-5; possible D gene TRBD1, 6 bases. Per germline, CDR1 LNHDA and CDR2 SQIVND (reference sequence). This CDR3 spans 15 amino acids. Trimming left V 5 bases short and J 2 bases short, with 13 bases between. This chain's CDR3 is CASSPQGSRNQPQHF. The CDR3 DNA sequence: TGTGCCAGTAGTCCCCAGGGGTCCCGCAATCAGCCCCAGCATTTT.

J is TRBJ1-6 and V is TRBV20-1; TRBD1 agrees at 9 bases. The CDR3 is 14 residues long. Germline lookup yields CDR1 DFQATT and CDR2 SNEGSKA (reference sequence). Germline trimming cut 5 bases from V and 8 bases from J; bases unmatched to any gene: 7. The chain's CDR3 is CSASRDRDDSPLHF. As DNA, the CDR3 is TGCAGTGCTTCCCGGGACAGGGACGATTCACCCCTCCACTTT.

The chain recombines TRBV10-1 with TRBJ2-2; the D gene is possibly TRBD2 (6 bases). The V gene's germline CDR1 is WNHNN and CDR2 SYGVQD (reference sequence). This CDR3 comprises 16 residues. V lost 4 bases, J lost 5 bases, and 17 bases lay in between. As DNA, the CDR3 is TGCGCCAGCAGTGCGGGACTCCCTTCCGTGACCGGGGAGCTGTTTTTT. It yields the protein CASSAGLPSVTGELFF.

A few counts support this clonotype. CDR3 in DNA: TGTGCCAGCAGCGTAGGTGCAGGGCACACGGTTGAAGCTTTCTTT. It encodes CASSVGAGHTVEAFF. The chain links TRBV9 to TRBJ1-1; possible D gene TRBD1, 5 bases. Trimming removed 0 bases from V and 7 bases from J, with 16 bases in between. CDR1 SGDLS and CDR2 YYNGEE come from the germline V gene. CDR3 length: 15 amino acids.

Only a few counts were recorded for this clonotype. The CDR3 loop reads CASSQAESPLHF. Written as DNA, the CDR3 is TGTGCCAGCAGCCAAGCCGAATCACCCCTCCACTTT. The V call is TRBV3-1, the J call TRBJ1-6; D is uncertain. Germline V gene lookup returns CDR1 LGHDT and CDR2 YNNKEL (reference sequence). The CDR3 is made up of 12 amino acids. V gave up 1 base and J gave up 10 bases, with 5 bases separating them.

The genes are TRBV15 and TRBJ2-5; D remains ambiguous. This CDR3 has 14 amino acids. Germline V gives CDR1 LNHNV, CDR2 YYDKDF (reference sequence). V was trimmed by 0 bases and J by 1 base, leaving 6 bases between them. CDR3 sequence (DNA): TGTGCCACCAGCAGAGATGTATCCCAAGAGACCCAGTACTTC. Its protein is CATSRDVSQETQYF. Supplemented by reference TRBV15 and TRBJ2-5, the full variable domain reads DAMVIQNPRYQVTQFGKPVTLSCSQTLNHNVMYWYQQKSSQAPKLLFHYYDKDFNNEADTPDNFQSRRPNTSFCFLDIRSPGLGDTAMYLCATSRDVSQETQYFGPGTRLLVL.

The sample holds a few counts of this clonotype. The chain links TRBV5-1 to TRBJ2-4; 7 positions agree with TRBD1. This CDR3 region has 16 residues. CDR1 and CDR2 from the germline V gene are SGHRS and YFSETQ. The V and J ends lost 1 base and 1 base, in that order; junction bases with no gene match: 5. CDR3: CASSLRTGRAKNIQYF. In DNA form, the CDR3 reads TGCGCCAGCAGCTTGCGGACAGGACGGGCCAAAAACATTCAGTACTTC.

The gene calls are TRBV5-1 and TRBJ2-2; TRBD1 matches at 8 bases. Per germline, CDR1 SGHRS and CDR2 YFSETQ. The CDR3 runs 16 residues. V shed 4 bases and J 0 bases; nucleotides not matched to a gene: 5. The chain's CDR3 is CASSQWTGTNTGELFF. The DNA for the CDR3 is TGCGCCAGCAGCCAGTGGACAGGGACGAACACCGGGGAGCTGTTTTTT.